The text below deals with one TCR beta chain. This clone appeared a few times. Its antigen is not yet known. Base qualities are not provided; no much larger clone lies one nucleotide away. This entry belongs to a study of beta chain features in type 1 diabetes (dated by TCRdb to about 2018). Regarding the complete study: Patients and healthy donors did not differ in mean age, gender distribution, total cell number or subset yield. Regulatory and stem cell-like memory subsets were obtained from only 8 patients and about 8 healthy donors, while naive and central memory subsets were obtained from all 30 or so donors. A total of 85 million to 140 million sorted cells were examined across all samples, and the number of cells per subset was strongly correlated with RNA yield. The study compared TCRB repertoires of sorted circulating CD4+ T cell subsets between recently diagnosed type 1 diabetes patients and matched healthy donors.

A single peripheral blood draw of around 120 mL on average was collected from each donor into heparinised tubes. Using a panel that included CD45RO, CCR7, CD25, CD127, CD95 and CD27, naive, central memory, regulatory and stem cell-like memory CD4+ T cells were sorted on a BD FACSAria II. Purity was above 95% for every sorted population. PBMCs were separated immediately by Lymphoprep density gradient centrifugation and were stained directly, without being cultured. So that batch effects would be minimized, each experiment stained and sorted samples in pairs, pairing one healthy donor with one patient. The germline V gene encodes CDR1 MDHEN and CDR2 SYDVKM. Taken from cysteine to phenylalanine, the CDR3 has 21 residues. Of the read, only the CDR3 DNA is kept; its 63 bases are in frame from base 1. The germline ends are 34 bases apart after V is trimmed by 3 bases and J by 10 bases. Broader findings and caveats from the paper: Only small numbers of individuals were included in the HLA sub-analyses, which left unresolved whether HLA type had any influence on TCRB rearrangement. Shorter templates might be favored by PCR, yet because patient and control samples were amplified and corrected together, any such skew would affect both groups equally. A moderate but significant shortening of TCRB CDR3 length was observed in type 1 diabetes patients in all four CD4+ subsets. Sequencing cDNA rather than genomic DNA could over-represent highly expressing activated cells, although activation and CD3 levels did not differ between groups. Naive, central memory and regulatory TCRB repertoires appeared more similar among patients than among healthy donors. At VDJ recombination sites, type 1 diabetes patients had fewer insertions and more deleted nucleotides, which implies abnormalities in thymic rearrangement.

The entire isolated RNA was reverse transcribed using the High Capacity cDNA Reverse Transcription Kit, and thus expressed TCRB transcripts were sequenced. Deep immunoSEQ sequencing was applied to naive, central memory and regulatory T cell samples, giving an average of about 3.57 million total reads per sample. Sorted cells were lysed in RLT buffer and RNA was extracted with DNase-treated RNeasy Micro or Mini kits, depending on cell number. Each cell subset was processed on its own to prevent cross-contamination, while patient and healthy donor samples were processed together. TCRB sequences were amplified from cDNA with the immunoSEQ multiplex PCR, producing 87-bp fragments spanning the CDR3 region. Sequencing of the amplicons was done on the Illumina HiSeq platform. As for the original processing: PCR bias was corrected computationally using synthetic template baselines, and reads within Hamming distance 2 were collapsed, with unmergeable singletons discarded. Reads were aligned against IMGT so that V, D and J genes, CDR3 length and insertions or deletions at six rearrangement sites could be assigned. Clonotype counts were normalized to sorted cell number within each subset before computing true diversity and Gini coefficients with the tcR R package. Repertoire sharing was quantified using the overlap coefficient calculated on TCRB nucleotide sequences. Drawn from immuneACCESS, this table holds only the in-frame rearrangements with V and J called that TCRdb kept. Clones are partly lost; checked studies trace under half to an unresolved V gene and leave the rest unexplained. Clonal size and the V and J genes are those of that table, whereas D and trimming came from the DNA. The sample profile shows fewer than 400,000 clones; 9.3% of them were found once. The ten largest clones take up approximately 1% of the sample.

This sequence was found in a man between 25 and 39 years old with type 1 diabetes. The sample taken for sequencing was central memory CD4+ T cells from blood. The V gene is TRBV28 and the J gene is TRBJ1-6; TRBD1 might be the D gene, on 5 matching bases. The bases are TGTGCCAGCAGTTTCTTTTCTACCGTCCGGGACCGGCGGATTTCCAGCTCACCCCTCCACTTT. Its protein reads: CASSFFSTVRDRRISSSPLHF.